Below are 22 T cell receptor beta chains sequenced from a single sample in a study of OX40 agonist ivuxolimab in advanced cancers. Generated by immunoSEQ multiplex PCR, the TCRdb table keeps only in-frame clones and is missing some. In the table there are over 65,000 clones, roughly 88% of which are singletons. The input for sequencing was CD4+ or CD8+ T cells sorted from blood, taken in a trial of the OX40 agonist ivuxolimab. These receptors came from an adult with an advanced solid tumor such as melanoma, head and neck, liver or kidney cancer.

In the case of this clone: This same CDR3 is encoded by further DNA sequences in the sample. The J gene is TRBJ1-5, the V gene TRBV4-1; 7 nucleotides agree with TRBD1. CDR3 length: 15 residues. J gave up 2 bases and V 2 bases, and 3 bases lay outside the gene matches. Germline-derived CDR1 and CDR2 are MGHRA and YSYEKL. In DNA form, the CDR3 reads TGCGCCAGCAGCCAAAGGACAGGAGGCAATCAGCCCCAGCATTTT. This encodes CASSQRTGGNQPQHF.

This rearrangement joins TRBV29-1 to TRBJ2-1; D might be TRBD2 (6 bases). CDR3 length: 13 amino acids. With 4 bases removed from V and 3 bases from J, the gap between germline ends came to 10 bases. Germline V CDR1 and CDR2: SQVTM, ANQGSEA. This CDR3 is CSVARLVYNEQFF. The CDR3 DNA reads as TGCAGCGTTGCCAGACTAGTCTACAATGAGCAGTTCTTC.

The V call is TRBV5-1, the J call TRBJ2-2; D call uncertain. CDR3 length: 12 amino acids. Trimming shortened V by 4 bases and J by 1 base, and 2 bases separated the two germline ends. CDR1 is SGHRS and CDR2 is YFSETQ in the germline V gene. The CDR3 DNA reads TGCGCCAGCAGCCTGAACACCGGGGAGCTGTTTTTT. As protein: CASSLNTGELFF.

The V call is TRBV6-1, the J call TRBJ1-2; D uncertain. The V end lost 3 bases, the J end lost 2 bases, and 7 bases lay between the germline ends. The CDR3 runs 13 residues. The germline gives CDR1 MNHNS, CDR2 SASEGT. The CDR3 coding sequence is TGTGCCAGCAGTGACAGCGTAAACTATGGCTACACCTTC. The encoded protein is CASSDSVNYGYTF.

V gene TRBV6-1 combines with J gene TRBJ2-7; D is undetermined. V lost 7 bases, J lost 5 bases, and 15 bases lay in between. Germline V gives CDR1 MNHNS, CDR2 SASEGT. The CDR3 covers 13 residues. The CDR3 coding sequence is TGTGCCAGCATCACTACTGTAAGGAACGAGCAGTACTTC. Its protein is CASITTVRNEQYF.

This clone was seen only once. The genes are TRBV6-1 and TRBJ2-4; no firm D call. V was cut by 4 bases and J by 5 bases, with 18 bases left in between. The germline V gene encodes CDR1 MNHNS and CDR2 SASEGT. The CDR3 is 16 residues long. This chain's CDR3 is CASSVGHLEPQNIQYF. CDR3 DNA sequence: TGTGCCAGCAGTGTAGGTCACCTAGAACCTCAAAACATTCAGTACTTC.

The chain employs TRBV5-1 and TRBJ2-6; D gene uncertain. The germline V gene encodes CDR1 SGHRS and CDR2 YFSETQ. The V end was cut by 4 bases, the J end by 2 bases, with 10 bases between. The CDR3 spans 15 residues. The CDR3 bases are TGCGCCAGCAGCGCCCCCGGACCTGGGGCCAACGTCCTGACTTTC. Translation: CASSAPGPGANVLTF. Looking up the rest from reference TRBV5-1 and TRBJ2-6 gives the full variable domain: KAGVTQTPRYLIKTRGQQVTLSCSPISGHRSVSWYQQTPGQGLQFLFEYFSETQRNKGNFPGRFSGRQFSNSRSEMNVSTLELGDSALYLCASSAPGPGANVLTFGAGSRLTVL.

The rearrangement links TRBV19 to TRBJ2-7; 7 nucleotides agree with TRBD2. Germline loops: CDR1 LNHDA, CDR2 SQIVND (reference sequence). The CDR3 has 16 residues. After removal of 2 bases from V and 0 bases from J, the junction contained 7 bases not matched to a gene. CDR3 DNA: TGTGCCAGTAGTATAACGCCCCCGGGGGGCTCCTACGAGCAGTACTTC. Amino acid sequence: CASSITPPGGSYEQYF.

This clone occurred once. This chain connects TRBV5-4 to TRBJ2-2; D unclear. CDR3 length: 13 amino acids. Germline CDR1 reads SGHNT; CDR2 reads YYREEE (reference sequence). V was trimmed by 1 base and J by 3 bases, leaving 4 bases between them. CDR3 sequence reads: CASSLMYTGELFF. The CDR3 nucleotides read TGTGCCAGCAGCTTGATGTACACCGGGGAGCTGTTTTTT.

The chain combines TRBV29-1 with TRBJ2-3; 12 nucleotides match TRBD2. Germline V gene sequence: CDR1 SQVTM, CDR2 ANQGSEA. This CDR3 has 16 residues. Trimming took 3 bases from V and 3 from J; bases not matched to a gene: 7. CDR3 in DNA: TGCAGCGTTGATCTCGCCGGGACTAGCGGGACAGATACGCAGTATTTT. Residues: CSVDLAGTSGTDTQYF.

The J gene is TRBJ2-3, the V gene TRBV19; 7 nucleotides align to TRBD2. V trimming: 3 bases; J trimming: 0 bases; junction bases outside the gene matches: 12. The CDR3 is made up of 18 amino acids. The V gene's germline CDR1 is LNHDA and CDR2 SQIVND (reference sequence). The chain's CDR3 is CASSMVSAGDYSTDTQYF. The CDR3 DNA is TGTGCCAGTAGTATGGTCAGTGCGGGGGATTATAGCACAGATACGCAGTATTTT.

V and J are TRBV10-2 and TRBJ2-3; no clear D. This CDR3 has 12 residues. The ends were cut back, 8 bases at V and 2 bases at J, with 8 bases in the middle. Germline V gives CDR1 WSHSY, CDR2 SAAADI. The CDR3 DNA follows: TGCGCCAGCGGCCGACTCACAGATACGCAGTATTTT. This gives the protein CASGRLTDTQYF.

The V call is TRBV6-1, the J call TRBJ1-1; weak D call: TRBD1 (5 bases). The germline V and J ends were trimmed by 4 bases and 0 bases, with 12 bases remaining between them. Germline V gene lookup returns CDR1 MNHNS and CDR2 SASEGT. This CDR3 has 15 amino acids. The CDR3 coding sequence is TGTGCCAGCAGTGGACCCCGGGGGATGAACACTGAAGCTTTCTTT. As protein: CASSGPRGMNTEAFF.

The chain is built from TRBV7-2 and TRBJ2-5, with TRBD2 identical over 7 bases. Looked up from germline, CDR1 is SGHTA and CDR2 is FQGNSA. V trimming: 3 bases; J trimming: 5 bases; junction bases outside the gene matches: 9. This CDR3 comprises 15 residues. CDR3: CASSFGLAGGETQYF. The CDR3 nucleotides read TGTGCCAGCAGCTTCGGATTAGCGGGTGGGGAGACCCAGTACTTC.

The chain uses TRBV11-3 and TRBJ2-5, with a possible D match to TRBD1 (6 bases). The CDR3 length is 16 residues. Trimming stripped 5 bases from V and 3 bases from J, with 19 bases between. Germline CDR1 is SGHNT and CDR2 is YENEEA. The CDR3 protein is CASSHPSDRLKETQYF. CDR3 nucleotides: TGTGCCAGCAGCCACCCGTCTGACAGGCTAAAAGAGACCCAGTACTTC. The whole variable domain, remainder taken from reference TRBV11-3 and TRBJ2-5, is EAGVVQSPRYKIIEKKQPVAFWCNPISGHNTLYWYLQNLGQGPELLIRYENEEAVDDSQLPKDRFSAERLKGVDSTLKIQPAELGDSAVYLCASSHPSDRLKETQYFGPGTRLLVL.

V and J are TRBV5-4 and TRBJ1-1; D is perhaps TRBD1 (6 bases). Germline values: CDR1 SGHNT, CDR2 YYREEE (reference sequence). The CDR3 is 14 residues long. With 2 bases removed from V and 5 bases from J, the gap between germline ends came to 13 bases. Here the CDR3 DNA reads TGTGCCAGCAGCTTACTACAGGGAGGAACTGAAGCTTTCTTT. It codes for CASSLLQGGTEAFF.

The V and J genes are TRBV9 and TRBJ2-4; 7 nucleotides align to TRBD1. Trimming removed 0 bases from V and 6 bases from J; junction bases left unmatched: 0. CDR3 length: 13 residues. Germline V CDR1 and CDR2: SGDLS, YYNGEE. Here the CDR3 reads CASSVAGGNIQYF. CDR3 DNA: TGTGCCAGCAGCGTAGCAGGGGGAAACATTCAGTACTTC. Full variable domain (outside the CDR3, taken from reference TRBV9 and TRBJ2-4): DSGVTQTPKHLITATGQRVTLRCSPRSGDLSVYWYQQSLDQGLQFLIQYYNGEERAKGNILERFSAQQFPDLHSELNLSSLELGDSALYFCASSVAGGNIQYFGAGTRLSVL.

This sequence joins TRBV28 and TRBJ1-1, with D possibly TRBD1 on 5 matching bases. This CDR3 has 17 residues. Between the trimmed V and J ends, which lost 4 bases and 3 bases, there was a span of 21 bases. Germline CDR1 is MDHEN and CDR2 is SYDVKM. The CDR3 DNA reads as TGTGCCAGCAGTTACATCTGGGGGTCCCCGAGGGACACTGAAGCTTTCTTT. Its protein is CASSYIWGSPRDTEAFF.

The chain links TRBV19 to TRBJ1-1; a possible D gene is TRBD1 (6 bases). From germline, CDR1 is LNHDA and CDR2 SQIVND (reference sequence). Trimming cost V 8 bases and J 5 bases, with 15 bases left between them. The CDR3 contains 13 residues. The CDR3 DNA reads as TGTGCCAGTGGGCCAGGGGCGGGAACTGAAGCTTTCTTT. It yields the protein CASGPGAGTEAFF.

The gene calls are TRBV4-2 and TRBJ2-6; D uncertain. Germline CDR1 LGHNA, CDR2 YNFKEQ. The V end was cut by 5 bases, the J end by 5 bases, with 19 bases between. CDR3 length equals 17 residues. Here the CDR3 reads CASSAPGKESRANVLTF. The CDR3 nucleotides read TGTGCCAGCAGCGCACCTGGCAAAGAAAGTCGGGCCAACGTCCTGACTTTC.

The chain joins TRBV9 to TRBJ2-3; 10 nucleotides agree with TRBD2. Germline V lookup: CDR1 SGDLS, CDR2 YYNGEE. The CDR3 spans 17 residues. Unmatched junction bases numbered 7, after V lost 0 bases and J lost 3 bases. The CDR3, as DNA: TGTGCCAGCAGCGTAGGAAGCGGGGGGGCCTCAACAGATACGCAGTATTTT. Its translation is CASSVGSGGASTDTQYF.

The rearrangement joins TRBV5-4 to TRBJ2-3; D remains unclear. Trimming pared 7 bases from V and 1 base from J, leaving 10 bases between. CDR1 and CDR2 (germline): SGHNT, YYREEE (reference sequence). CDR3 length: 13 residues. The CDR3, as DNA: TGTGCCAGCGCTTGGAAGGGCACAGATACGCAGTATTTT. It translates to CASAWKGTDTQYF.